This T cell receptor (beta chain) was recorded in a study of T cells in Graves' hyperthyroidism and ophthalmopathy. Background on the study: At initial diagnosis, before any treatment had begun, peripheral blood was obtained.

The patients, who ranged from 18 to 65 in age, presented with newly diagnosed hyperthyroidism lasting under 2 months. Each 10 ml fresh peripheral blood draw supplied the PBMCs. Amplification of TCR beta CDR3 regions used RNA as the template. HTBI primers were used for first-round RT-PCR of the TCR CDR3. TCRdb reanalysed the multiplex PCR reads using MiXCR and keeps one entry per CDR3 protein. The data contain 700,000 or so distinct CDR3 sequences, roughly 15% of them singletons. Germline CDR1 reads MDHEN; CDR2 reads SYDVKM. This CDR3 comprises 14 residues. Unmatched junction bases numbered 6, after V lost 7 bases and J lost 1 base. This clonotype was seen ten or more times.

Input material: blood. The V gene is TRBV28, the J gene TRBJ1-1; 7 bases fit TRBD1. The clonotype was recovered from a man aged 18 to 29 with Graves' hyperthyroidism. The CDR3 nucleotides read TGTGCCAGCACCCCGGGACAGACGAACACTGAAGCTTTCTTT. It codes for CASTPGQTNTEAFF.